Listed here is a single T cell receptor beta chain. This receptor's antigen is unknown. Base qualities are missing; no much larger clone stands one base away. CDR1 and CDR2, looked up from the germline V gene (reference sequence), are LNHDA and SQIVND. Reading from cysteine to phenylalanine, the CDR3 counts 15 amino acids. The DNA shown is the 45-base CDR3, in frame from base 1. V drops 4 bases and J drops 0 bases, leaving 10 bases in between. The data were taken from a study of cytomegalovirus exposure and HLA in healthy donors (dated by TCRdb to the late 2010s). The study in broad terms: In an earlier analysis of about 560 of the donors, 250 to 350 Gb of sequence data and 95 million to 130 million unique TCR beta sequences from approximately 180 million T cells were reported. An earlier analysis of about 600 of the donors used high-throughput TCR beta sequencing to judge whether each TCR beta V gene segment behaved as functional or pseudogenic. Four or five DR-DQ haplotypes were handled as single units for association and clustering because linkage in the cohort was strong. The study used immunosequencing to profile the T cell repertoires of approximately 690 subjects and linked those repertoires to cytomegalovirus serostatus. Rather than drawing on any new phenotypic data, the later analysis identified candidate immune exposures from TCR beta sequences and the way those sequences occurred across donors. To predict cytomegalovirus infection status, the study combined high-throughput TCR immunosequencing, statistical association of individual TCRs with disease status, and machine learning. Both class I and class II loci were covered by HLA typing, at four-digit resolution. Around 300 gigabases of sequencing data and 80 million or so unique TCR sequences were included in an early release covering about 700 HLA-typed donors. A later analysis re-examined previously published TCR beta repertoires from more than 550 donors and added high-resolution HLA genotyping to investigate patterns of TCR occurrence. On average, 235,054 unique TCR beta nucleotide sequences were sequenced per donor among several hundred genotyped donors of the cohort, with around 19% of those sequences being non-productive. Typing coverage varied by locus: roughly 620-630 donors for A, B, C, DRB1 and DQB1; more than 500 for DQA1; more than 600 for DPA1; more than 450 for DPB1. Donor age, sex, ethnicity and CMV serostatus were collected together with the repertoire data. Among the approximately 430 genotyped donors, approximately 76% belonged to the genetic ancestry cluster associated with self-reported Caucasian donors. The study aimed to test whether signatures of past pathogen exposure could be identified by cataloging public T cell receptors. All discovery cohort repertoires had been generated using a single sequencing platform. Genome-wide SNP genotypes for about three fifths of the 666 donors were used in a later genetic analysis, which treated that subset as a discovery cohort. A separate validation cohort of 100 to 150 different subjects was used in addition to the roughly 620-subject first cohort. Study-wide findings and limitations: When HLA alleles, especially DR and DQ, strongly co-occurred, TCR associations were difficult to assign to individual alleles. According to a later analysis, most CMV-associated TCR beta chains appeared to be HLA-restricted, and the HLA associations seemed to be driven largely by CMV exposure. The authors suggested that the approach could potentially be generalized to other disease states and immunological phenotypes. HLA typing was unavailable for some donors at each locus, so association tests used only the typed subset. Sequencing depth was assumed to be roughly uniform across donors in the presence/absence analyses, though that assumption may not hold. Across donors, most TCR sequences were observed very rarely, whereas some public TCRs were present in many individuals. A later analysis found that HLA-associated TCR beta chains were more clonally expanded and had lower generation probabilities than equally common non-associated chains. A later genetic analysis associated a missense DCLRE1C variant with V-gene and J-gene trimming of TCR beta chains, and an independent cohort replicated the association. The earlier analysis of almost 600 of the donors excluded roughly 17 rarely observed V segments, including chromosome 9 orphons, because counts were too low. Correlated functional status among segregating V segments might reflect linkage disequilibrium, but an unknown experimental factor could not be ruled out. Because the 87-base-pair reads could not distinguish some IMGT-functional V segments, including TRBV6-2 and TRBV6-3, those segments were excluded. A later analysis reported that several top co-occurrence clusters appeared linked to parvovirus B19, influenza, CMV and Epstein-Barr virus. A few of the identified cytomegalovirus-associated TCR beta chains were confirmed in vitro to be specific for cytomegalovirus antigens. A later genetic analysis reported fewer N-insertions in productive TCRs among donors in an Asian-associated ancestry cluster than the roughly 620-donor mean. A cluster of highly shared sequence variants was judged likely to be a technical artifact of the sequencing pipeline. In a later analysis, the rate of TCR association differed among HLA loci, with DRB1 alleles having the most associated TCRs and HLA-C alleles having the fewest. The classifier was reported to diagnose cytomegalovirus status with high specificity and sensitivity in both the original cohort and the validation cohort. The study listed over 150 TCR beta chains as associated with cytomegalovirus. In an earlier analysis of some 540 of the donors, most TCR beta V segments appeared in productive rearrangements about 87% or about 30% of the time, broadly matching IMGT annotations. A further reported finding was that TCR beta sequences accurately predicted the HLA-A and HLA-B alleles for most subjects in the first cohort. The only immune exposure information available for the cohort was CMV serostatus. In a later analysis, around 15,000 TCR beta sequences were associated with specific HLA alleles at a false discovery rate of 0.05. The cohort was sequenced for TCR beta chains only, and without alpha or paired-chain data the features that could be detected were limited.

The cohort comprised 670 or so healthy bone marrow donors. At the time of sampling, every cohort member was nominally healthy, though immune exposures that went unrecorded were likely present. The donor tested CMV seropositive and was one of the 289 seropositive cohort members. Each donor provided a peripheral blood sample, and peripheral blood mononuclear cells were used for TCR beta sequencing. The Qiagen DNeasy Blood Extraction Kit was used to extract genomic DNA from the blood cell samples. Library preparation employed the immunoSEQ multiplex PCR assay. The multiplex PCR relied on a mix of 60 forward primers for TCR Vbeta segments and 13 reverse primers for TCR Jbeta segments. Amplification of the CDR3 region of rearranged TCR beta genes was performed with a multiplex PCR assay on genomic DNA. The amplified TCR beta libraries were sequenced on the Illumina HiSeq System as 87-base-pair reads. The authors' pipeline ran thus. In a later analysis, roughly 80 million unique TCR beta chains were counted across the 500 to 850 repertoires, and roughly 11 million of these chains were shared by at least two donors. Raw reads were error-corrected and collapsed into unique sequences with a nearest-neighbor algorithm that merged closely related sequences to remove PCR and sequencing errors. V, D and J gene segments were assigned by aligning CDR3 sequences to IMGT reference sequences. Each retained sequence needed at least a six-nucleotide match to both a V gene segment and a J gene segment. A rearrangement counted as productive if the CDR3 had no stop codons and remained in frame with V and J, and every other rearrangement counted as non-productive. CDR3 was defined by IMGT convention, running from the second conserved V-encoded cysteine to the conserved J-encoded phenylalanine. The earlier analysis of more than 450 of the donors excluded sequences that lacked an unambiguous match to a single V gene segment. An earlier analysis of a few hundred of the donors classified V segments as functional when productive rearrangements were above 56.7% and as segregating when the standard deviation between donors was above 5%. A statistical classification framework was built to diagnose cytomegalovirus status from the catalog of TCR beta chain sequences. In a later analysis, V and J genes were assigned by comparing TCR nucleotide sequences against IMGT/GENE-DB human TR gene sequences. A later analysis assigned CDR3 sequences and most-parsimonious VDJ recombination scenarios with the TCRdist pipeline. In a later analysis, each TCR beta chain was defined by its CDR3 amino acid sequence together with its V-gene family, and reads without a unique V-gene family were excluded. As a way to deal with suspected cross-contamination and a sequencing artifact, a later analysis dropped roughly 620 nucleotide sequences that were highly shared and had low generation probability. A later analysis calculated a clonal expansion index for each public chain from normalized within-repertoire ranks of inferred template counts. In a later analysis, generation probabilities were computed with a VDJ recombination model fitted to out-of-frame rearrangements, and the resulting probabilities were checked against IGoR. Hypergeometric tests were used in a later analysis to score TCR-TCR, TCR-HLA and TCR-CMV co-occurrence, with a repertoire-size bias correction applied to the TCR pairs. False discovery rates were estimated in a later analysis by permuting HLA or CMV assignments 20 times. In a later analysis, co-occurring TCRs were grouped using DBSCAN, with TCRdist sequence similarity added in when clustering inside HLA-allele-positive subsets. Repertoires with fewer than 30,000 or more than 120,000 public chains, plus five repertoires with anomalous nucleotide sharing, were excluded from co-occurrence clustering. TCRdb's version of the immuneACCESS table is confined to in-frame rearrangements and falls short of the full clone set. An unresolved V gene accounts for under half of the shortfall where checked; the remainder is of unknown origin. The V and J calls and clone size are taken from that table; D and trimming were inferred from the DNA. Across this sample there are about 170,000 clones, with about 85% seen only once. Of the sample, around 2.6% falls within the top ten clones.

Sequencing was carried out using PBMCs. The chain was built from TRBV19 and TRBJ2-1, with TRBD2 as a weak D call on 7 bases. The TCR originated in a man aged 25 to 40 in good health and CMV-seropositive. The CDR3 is CASSKGGSSYNEQFF. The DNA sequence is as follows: TGTGCCAGTAGTAAGGGGGGGAGCTCCTACAATGAGCAGTTCTTC.